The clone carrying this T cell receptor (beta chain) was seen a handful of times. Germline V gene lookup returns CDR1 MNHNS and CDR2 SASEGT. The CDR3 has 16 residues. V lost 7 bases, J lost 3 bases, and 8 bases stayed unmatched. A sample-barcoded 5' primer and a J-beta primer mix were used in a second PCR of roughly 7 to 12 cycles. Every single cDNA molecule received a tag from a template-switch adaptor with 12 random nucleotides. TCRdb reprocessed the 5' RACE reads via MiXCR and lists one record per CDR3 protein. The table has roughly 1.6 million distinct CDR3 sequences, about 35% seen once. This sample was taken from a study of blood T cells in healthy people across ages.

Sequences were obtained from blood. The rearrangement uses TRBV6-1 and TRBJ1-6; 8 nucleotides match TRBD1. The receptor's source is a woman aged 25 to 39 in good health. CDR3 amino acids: CASNPRTGSYNSPLHF. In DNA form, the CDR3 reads TGTGCCAGCAATCCCCGGACAGGGAGCTATAATTCACCCCTCCACTTT.